Listed below are T cell receptor beta chains from one sample, sequenced in a study of graft-versus-host responses after intestinal transplantation. Some clones are missing from TCRdb's copy, which holds only in-frame ones; the method was immunoSEQ multiplex PCR. The sample consists of tens of thousands of clones, about 94% of them appearing once. The sample consisted of PBMCs, taken 16 days after intestinal transplant. Receptors originate from a human patient who received an intestinal transplant, so some T cells may come from the graft donor. Both conserved end residues are part of each CDR3. The order of the fields is clone size, D gene, J gene, V gene, CDR3 protein, CDR3 DNA. A D gene is named only where the DNA matches it firmly. Some rows mark clone size as missing; the rest say once, few, many or name a class of expanded clone.

NA	TRBD1	TRBJ1-1	TRBV7-9	CASSLTGDSRNTEAFF	TGTGCCAGCAGCTTAACGGGGGACAGCAGAAACACTGAAGCTTTCTTT
NA	TRBD2	TRBJ2-1	TRBV28	CASSSPPIAGDNEQFF	TGTGCCAGCAGTTCCCCCCCTATAGCGGGAGACAATGAGCAGTTCTTC
NA	NA	TRBJ1-2	TRBV7-8	CASSLVSGTGGYTF	TGTGCCAGCAGCTTAGTGTCAGGGACTGGCGGCTACACCTTC
NA	NA	TRBJ2-2	TRBV7-7	CAVAGSAGELFF	TGTGCTGTGGCGGGGTCGGCCGGGGAGCTGTTTTTT
NA	NA	TRBJ1-2	TRBV10-3	CAISDDNYGYTF	TGTGCCATCAGTGATGACAACTATGGCTACACCTTC
NA	NA	TRBJ2-7	TRBV4-3	CASSQVYGSYEQYF	TGCGCCAGCAGCCAAGTTTACGGCTCCTACGAGCAGTACTTC
NA	NA	TRBJ1-1	TRBV19	CASTTTGRDPPMYMNTEAFF	TGTGCCAGTACCACCACGGGGAGGGATCCTCCCATGTACATGAACACTGAAGCTTTCTTT
NA	NA	TRBJ1-6	TRBV6-5	CASSYSVSGDSPLHF	TGTGCCAGCAGTTACTCGGTCTCAGGGGATTCACCCCTCCACTTT
NA	NA	TRBJ1-2	TRBV6-5	CASRQLGGSIDGYTF	TGTGCCAGTAGACAGCTGGGGGGTAGTATTGATGGCTACACCTTC
NA	NA	TRBJ2-7	TRBV30	CVGSNGERDSYEQYF	TGTGTTGGTTCCAATGGGGAAAGGGACTCCTACGAGCAGTACTTC
NA	TRBD2	TRBJ2-7	TRBV7-8	CASSLTSGRSHEQYF	TGTGCCAGCAGCCTGACTAGCGGGAGGTCCCACGAGCAGTACTTC
NA	TRBD1	TRBJ1-5	TRBV6-1	CASSPGQGIRQPQHF	TGTGCCAGCAGCCCGGGACAGGGCATCCGACAGCCCCAGCATTTT
once	NA	TRBJ2-1	TRBV13	CASSPGVNEQFF	TGTGCCAGCAGCCCGGGAGTCAATGAGCAGTTCTTC
NA	NA	TRBJ2-7	TRBV7-9	CASSPGRGPTYEQYF	TGTGCCAGCAGCCCGGGCCGGGGCCCAACCTACGAGCAGTACTTC
NA	NA	TRBJ1-1	TRBV29-1	CSVEAGRGTEAFF	TGCAGCGTTGAAGCTGGGAGAGGCACTGAAGCTTTCTTT
NA	NA	TRBJ2-1	TRBV27	CASSLLPADYNEQFF	TGTGCCAGCAGTTTACTCCCCGCGGATTACAATGAGCAGTTCTTC
NA	TRBD1	TRBJ2-2	TRBV6-5	CASSYPRQGYTGELFF	TGTGCCAGCAGTTACCCGCGACAGGGCTACACCGGGGAGCTGTTTTTT
NA	TRBD2	TRBJ2-1	TRBV4-1	CASSQRFLREGRNEQFF	TGCGCCAGCAGCCAACGTTTTTTGCGGGAGGGCCGAAATGAGCAGTTCTTC
NA	TRBD2	TRBJ2-3	TRBV5-8	CASSSGLATDTQYF	TGTGCCAGCAGCTCTGGACTAGCAACAGATACGCAGTATTTT
NA	NA	TRBJ1-1	TRBV27	CASSLGVGTEAFF	TGTGCCAGCAGTTTAGGGGTGGGCACTGAAGCTTTCTTT
NA	TRBD2	TRBJ2-7	TRBV2	CASRGGLADSYEQYF	TGTGCCAGCAGGGGGGGACTAGCGGATTCCTACGAGCAGTACTTC
NA	NA	TRBJ2-1	TRBV7-9	CASSPGRAIYNEQFF	TGTGCCAGCAGCCCTGGACGGGCAATCTACAATGAGCAGTTCTTC
NA	NA	TRBJ2-7	TRBV14	CASSQEKRAYSYEQYF	TGTGCCAGCAGCCAAGAAAAGCGGGCGTACTCCTACGAGCAGTACTTC
NA	NA	TRBJ1-6	TRBV11-3	CASSYRFDSPLHF	TGTGCCAGCAGCTACCGATTCGATTCACCCCTCCACTTT
NA	NA	TRBJ1-1	TRBV6-5	CASMRGSMNTEAFF	TGTGCCAGCATGAGGGGAAGTATGAACACTGAAGCTTTCTTT
NA	NA	TRBJ2-7	TRBV14	CASSQSVGSYEQYF	TGTGCCAGCAGCCAGTCTGTAGGAAGTTACGAGCAGTACTTC
NA	TRBD2	TRBJ2-1	TRBV7-2	CASSLQAGGPEQNEQFF	TGTGCCAGCAGCTTACAAGCGGGAGGGCCAGAACAAAATGAGCAGTTCTTC
NA	NA	TRBJ1-1	TRBV10-1	CASSTNRLFAEAFF	TGCGCCAGCTCAACGAATCGGCTTTTCGCTGAAGCTTTCTTT
once	TRBD2	TRBJ2-7	TRBV27	CASSWREGSYEQYF	TGTGCCAGCAGTTGGCGGGAGGGCTCCTACGAGCAGTACTTC
few	TRBD1	TRBJ2-7	TRBV7-6	CASSPGQLTYEQYF	TGTGCCAGCAGCCCGGGACAGCTCACCTACGAGCAGTACTTC
NA	TRBD2	TRBJ2-4	TRBV7-9	CASSHHGGGGRGRNIQYF	TGTGCCAGCAGCCACCACGGGGGCGGGGGGCGAGGTAGAAACATTCAGTACTTC
NA	TRBD2	TRBJ2-7	TRBV4-2	CASSTPASGSYEQYF	TGTGCCAGCAGCACCCCTGCTAGCGGCTCCTACGAGCAGTACTTC
NA	TRBD2	TRBJ2-7	TRBV18	CASSPPGTSGRAGRLEQYF	TGTGCCAGCTCACCCCCCGGGACTAGCGGGAGGGCCGGGAGATTGGAGCAGTACTTC
NA	TRBD1	TRBJ2-7	TRBV2	CASSITGTGSYEQYF	TGTGCCAGCAGTATTACCGGGACAGGTTCCTACGAGCAGTACTTC
NA	NA	TRBJ1-5	TRBV7-3	CASSLVEGRGNQPQHF	TGTGCCAGCAGCTTAGTAGAGGGCAGGGGCAATCAGCCCCAGCATTTT
NA	TRBD1	TRBJ2-2	TRBV2	CAAGTANTGELFF	TGTGCCGCCGGGACAGCAAACACCGGGGAGCTGTTTTTT
NA	TRBD2	TRBJ2-7	TRBV4-3	CASSQIEREVGYEQYF	TGCGCCAGCAGCCAGATAGAGCGGGAGGTGGGCTACGAGCAGTACTTC
once	TRBD1	TRBJ1-2	TRBV30	CAWTTQGANYGYTF	TGTGCCTGGACCACCCAGGGGGCTAACTATGGCTACACCTTC
NA	NA	TRBJ1-2	TRBV7-3	CASSLRPLPDTYGYTF	TGTGCCAGCAGCCTAAGACCCCTCCCGGACACCTATGGCTACACCTTC
NA	TRBD2	TRBJ2-2	TRBV28	CASSFTGTSEFGELFF	TGTGCCAGCAGCTTCACTGGGACTAGCGAGTTCGGGGAGCTGTTTTTT
NA	NA	TRBJ2-1	TRBV25-1	CASSEYKDEQFF	TGTGCCAGCAGTGAATATAAGGATGAGCAGTTCTTC
NA	TRBD1	TRBJ1-4	TRBV5-6	CASSSEQGAIGATNEKLFF	TGTGCCAGCAGCTCGGAACAGGGGGCGATTGGGGCAACTAATGAAAAACTGTTTTTT
NA	TRBD2	TRBJ2-3	TRBV28	CASSLRLAGFTDTQYF	TGTGCCAGCAGTTTGAGACTAGCGGGATTCACAGATACGCAGTATTTT
NA	NA	TRBJ2-3	TRBV25-1	CASSGPPDTQYF	TGTGCCAGCAGTGGCCCCCCAGATACGCAGTATTTT
NA	NA	TRBJ2-6	TRBV9	CASSGGPTSGANVLTF	TGTGCCAGCAGCGGGGGTCCCACTTCTGGGGCCAACGTCCTGACTTTC
NA	NA	TRBJ1-5	TRBV27	CASSSRINQPQHF	TGTGCCAGCAGTTCTCGTATCAATCAGCCCCAGCATTTT
NA	NA	TRBJ1-5	TRBV7-9	CASSQGHRSNQPQHF	TGTGCCAGCAGCCAGGGACATCGGAGCAATCAGCCCCAGCATTTT
NA	NA	TRBJ2-7	TRBV7-3	CASSLAGGPYEQYF	TGTGCCAGCAGCTTAGCCGGGGGCCCCTACGAGCAGTACTTC
NA	NA	TRBJ2-7	TRBV4-2	CASSQVTTSEEQYF	TGTGCCAGCAGCCAAGTGACGACTAGTGAGGAGCAGTACTTC
NA	NA	TRBJ2-1	TRBV19	CASGIRDNEQFF	TGTGCCAGCGGGATTCGTGACAATGAGCAGTTCTTC
NA	TRBD1	TRBJ2-4	TRBV28	CASSPPDRARGHIQYF	TGTGCCAGCAGTCCCCCGGACAGGGCAAGGGGACACATTCAGTACTTC
NA	NA	TRBJ1-1	TRBV7-9	CASRGNREAFF	TGTGCCAGCCGAGGGAACCGTGAAGCTTTCTTT
NA	NA	TRBJ2-5	TRBV28	CASSLDPVRETQYF	TGTGCCAGCAGTCTTGATCCGGTCCGGGAGACCCAGTACTTC